Listed below are T cell receptor beta chains from one sample, sequenced in a study of shared clonotypes between healthy human individuals. Profiled with immunoSEQ multiplex PCR; TCRdb holds only in-frame clones, not every one. The sample has under 850,000 clones, 80% to 95% seen once. Sequenced material: naive CD8+ T cells sorted from blood. These receptors came from a man aged 30 to 45 in good health. CDR3s include the opening cysteine and the closing phenylalanine or tryptophan. Fields, in order: V gene, D gene, J gene, CDR3 length, clone size, CDR3 protein, CDR3 DNA. The D gene is left open where the match is weak. The size field is filled for only some rows; it gives once, few, many or a size class.

>TRBV7-9|-|TRBJ2-1|13|many
CASSWGPDGEQFF
TGTGCCAGCAGCTGGGGACCGGACGGTGAGCAGTTCTTC
>TRBV5-1|-|TRBJ2-2|16|-
CASSLEVAANTGELFF
TGCGCCAGCAGCTTGGAGGTAGCGGCGAACACCGGGGAGCTGTTTTTT
>TRBV15|-|TRBJ2-7|15|-
CATSRVVGGMYEQYF
TGTGCCACCAGCAGAGTCGTTGGCGGGATGTACGAGCAGTACTTC
>TRBV5-5|-|TRBJ2-7|14|-
CASSLVLGASEQYF
TGTGCCAGCAGCTTGGTGCTGGGGGCAAGCGAGCAGTACTTC
>TRBV7-3|TRBD1|TRBJ2-1|16|once
CASSPNPGQGGNEQFF
TGTGCCAGCAGCCCAAACCCGGGACAGGGGGGCAATGAGCAGTTCTTC
>TRBV5-4|-|TRBJ2-2|14|-
CASSLVANTGELFF
TGTGCCAGCAGCTTGGTGGCTAACACCGGGGAGCTGTTTTTT
>TRBV14|-|TRBJ2-1|16|-
CASSLVGDPEYNEQFF
TGTGCCAGCAGCCTCGTCGGGGACCCGGAGTACAATGAGCAGTTCTTC
>TRBV7-9|-|TRBJ1-2|15|-
CASSLDRVGLNGYTF
TGTGCCAGCAGCTTAGACAGGGTTGGGTTAAATGGCTACACCTTC
>TRBV10-3|-|TRBJ1-5|14|-
CAISDPGSNQPQHF
TGTGCCATCAGTGATCCGGGGAGCAATCAGCCCCAGCATTTT
>TRBV7-6|-|TRBJ1-4|14|-
CASSSGGINEKLFF
TGTGCCAGCAGCTCGGGGGGGATTAATGAAAAACTGTTTTTT
>TRBV4-1|-|TRBJ2-7|15|-
CASSQTPGPSYEQYF
TGCGCCAGCAGCCAAACCCCGGGACCCTCCTACGAGCAGTACTTC